The 18 T cell receptor beta chains in this list originate from one sample, sequenced in a study of CXCR3-negative and CXCR3-positive naive CD8 T cells. Broader study findings: CXCR3-positive naive cells had more hydrophobic TRB CDR3s than CXCR3-negative naive cells.

Their antigen targets remain unknown. The libraries of TRB cDNA were constructed through 5' RACE using UMI labels. TCRdb re-called the 5' RACE reads and gives one entry per CDR3 protein, without DNA. Recorded for this sample: about 98,000 distinct CDR3 sequences. Sequenced input: naive CXCR3+ CD8+ T cells from blood. The sample's subset: CD45RO-CCR7+CD27+CD95- naive CD8+ T cells expressing CXCR3 (TNR3+). These receptors were taken from a human donor in good health. Some clones in this sample may be carry-over from other donors' samples.

This CDR3 reads CACSYSVSGGDQPQHF. This rearrangement joins TRBV6-2 or TRBV6-3 to TRBJ1-5. Germline lookup yields CDR1 MNHEY and CDR2 SVGEGT. The CDR3 contains 16 residues.

The V and J genes are TRBV20-1 and TRBJ2-5; there is no DNA to check the TCRdb D call of TRBD1. Germline CDR1 and CDR2: DFQATT and SNEGSKA (reference sequence). This CDR3 comprises 15 residues. CDR3 loop: CSARGTGQGAETQYF.

The V and J genes are TRBV7-8 and TRBJ2-2; as DNA is missing, the TRBD1 call by TCRdb cannot be tested. CDR1 is SGHVS, CDR2 FQNEAQ, per germline. The length of the CDR3 is 13 residues. CDR3 region: CANPGPNTGELFF.

The J gene is TRBJ2-3, the V gene TRBV12-3 or TRBV12-4. The CDR3 runs 13 residues. The CDR3 region is CASRSSRSDTQYF.

This sequence joins TRBV5-1 and TRBJ1-2; with no DNA, the TCRdb D assignment of TRBD1 cannot be verified. Germline V gives CDR1 SGHRS, CDR2 YFSETQ. The CDR3 sequence is 15 residues long. The CDR3: CASTFSGTGDYGYTF.

The chain has TRBV29-1 and TRBJ2-1; TCRdb reports TRBD1, a call that lacks DNA to check it against. The CDR3 is 13 residues long. The V gene's germline CDR1 is SQVTM and CDR2 ANQGSEA. The CDR3 region is CSASGSPYNEQFF.

The V gene is TRBV6-4, the J gene TRBJ2-3; TCRdb indicates TRBD1, and absent DNA this call remains unverified. The CDR3 sequence is 16 residues long. Germline lookup yields CDR1 MRHNA and CDR2 SNTAGT. CDR3 region: CASSDLPGPSTDTQYF.

The chain employs TRBV7-2 and TRBJ2-2; TCRdb proposes TRBD2, but this gene call is untestable without DNA. CDR1 is SGHTA and CDR2 is FQGNSA in the germline V gene. The CDR3 spans 18 residues. The CDR3 protein is CASSLGGLADLNTGELFF. Variable domain in full (rest from reference TRBV7-2 and TRBJ2-2): GAGVSQSPSNKVTEKGKDVELRCDPISGHTALYWYRQSLGQGLEFLIYFQGNSAPDKSGLPSDRFSAERTGGSVSTLTIQRTQQEDSAVYLCASSLGGLADLNTGELFFGEGSRLTVL.

The V call is TRBV29-1, the J call TRBJ1-2; TCRdb's D gene call, TRBD1, goes unchecked for lack of DNA. Germline CDR1 and CDR2: SQVTM and ANQGSEA. This CDR3 is 11 amino acids long. The CDR3 reads CSVEEGGGYTF.

The chain combines TRBV29-1 with TRBJ1-4; there is no DNA to check the TCRdb D call of TRBD1. Germline CDR1 SQVTM, CDR2 ANQGSEA. The CDR3 spans 13 residues. The chain's CDR3 is CSVEGQGGEKLFF.

V usage is TRBV19 and J usage is TRBJ2-7. The CDR3 extends over 13 amino acids. From germline, CDR1 is LNHDA and CDR2 SQIVND (reference sequence). The CDR3 is CASSYRSLYEQYF.

The chain joins TRBV6-2 or TRBV6-3 to TRBJ2-1; TCRdb's assignment of TRBD1 cannot be checked, as there is no DNA. The CDR3 runs 15 residues. Germline CDR1 and CDR2: MNHEY and SVGEGT. CDR3 in amino acids: CASRTDRVSYNEQFF.

This sequence joins TRBV5-1 and TRBJ2-2; lacking DNA, the TRBD1 call made by TCRdb goes unchecked. The CDR3 consists of 14 residues. CDR1 is SGHRS and CDR2 is YFSETQ in the germline V gene. The CDR3 here is CASSFAGDPGELFF.

The rearrangement links TRBV6-2 or TRBV6-3 to TRBJ2-2; TCRdb calls TRBD1, which cannot be checked without DNA. This CDR3 spans 17 amino acids. CDR1 is MNHEY and CDR2 is SVGEGT in the germline V gene. The CDR3 region is CASRNLTGTENTGELFF.

This CDR3 reads CASSFQTNTEAFF. The chain joins TRBV12-3 or TRBV12-4 to TRBJ1-1. This CDR3 is 13 amino acids long.

The chain employs TRBV7-6 and TRBJ2-3; TCRdb gives TRBD1 as the D gene, but with no DNA this cannot be confirmed. Germline CDR1 and CDR2: SGHVS and FNYEAQ. The CDR3 has 19 amino acids. The CDR3 loop reads CASSFLEAGQGFNKDTQYF.

The chain recombines TRBV28 with TRBJ2-1; the TRBD2 assignment by TCRdb is unverifiable without DNA. Germline V lookup: CDR1 MDHEN, CDR2 SYDVKM. This CDR3 has 20 amino acids. The CDR3 sequence: CASSPVRSKYEGGTYNEQFF.

The chain links TRBV7-2 to TRBJ2-5; the D gene TCRdb calls, TRBD2, cannot be checked with no DNA. Germline assignment: CDR1 SGHTA and CDR2 FQGNSA. This CDR3 contains 18 residues. CDR3 region: CASSLSLAGGPSQETQYF.